This T cell receptor (beta chain) derives from a study of cytomegalovirus exposure and HLA in healthy donors. Worth noting for this clone: Its specificity is unknown.

Findings of the study overall: The study put under 200 TCR beta chains on its list as cytomegalovirus-associated. Several top significant clusters appeared, in a later analysis, to be linked to common viral pathogens.

The germline gives CDR1 SNHLY, CDR2 FYNNEI. The CDR3 totals 13 residues. V dropped 6 bases and J dropped 0 bases, with 8 bases sitting between them. Primers included in the PCR were 60 Vbeta and 13 Jbeta primers. In the original analysis: Among the unique TCR beta chains that a later analysis counted, around 72 million in all, 10 million to 13 million were shared. The protocol was immunoSEQ multiplex PCR, while the TCRdb copy is restricted to in-frame clones and leaves out a portion. V, J and clone size reflect that table, while D and trimming were determined from the DNA. Altogether 99,000 or so clones are present, over 65% being singletons, with the ten largest covering more than 6.5%.

The chain links TRBV2 to TRBJ1-1; possibly TRBD1 for D (5 bases). Material for sequencing was PBMCs. The sequence came from a man aged 35-49 years in good health and CMV-seropositive. CDR3 protein: CASRVGVNTEAFF. Here the CDR3 DNA reads TGTGCCAGCAGGGTAGGGGTGAACACTGAAGCTTTCTTT.